Listed here are 18 T cell receptor beta chains from one sample, sequenced in a study of T cells in Graves' hyperthyroidism and ophthalmopathy. It was RNA transcripts that yielded the amplified TCR beta CDR3 regions. With the HTBI primer set, the TCR CDR3 went through a first round of RT-PCR. Using its own MiXCR run on the multiplex PCR reads, TCRdb lists one record per CDR3 protein. The table lists under 450,000 distinct CDR3 sequences, around a sixth of them singletons. The sample was blood. All receptors come from a woman between 18 and 30 years old with Graves' hyperthyroidism.

The chain links TRBV28 to TRBJ1-2, with a possible D match to TRBD1 (6 bases). The CDR3 is made up of 13 amino acids. CDR1 and CDR2 from the germline V gene are MDHEN and SYDVKM. The V end lost 6 bases, the J end lost 4 bases, and 12 bases lay between the germline ends. As DNA, the CDR3 is TGTGCCAGCAGGCCCCGAGGGGGCTATGGCTACACCTTC. Its translation is CASRPRGGYGYTF.

This clonotype was detected ten times or more. The V gene is TRBV7-9, the J gene TRBJ2-7; D is perhaps TRBD2 (6 bases). The CDR3 is 15 amino acids. Germline V gene sequence: CDR1 SEHNR, CDR2 FQNEAQ (reference sequence). V was cut by 5 bases and J by 6 bases, with 20 bases left in between. CDR3 sequence: CASSAGGRVVAEQYF. The CDR3 coding sequence is TGTGCCAGCAGCGCCGGAGGGCGGGTAGTAGCCGAGCAGTACTTC.

On this clonotype: One end of the junction varies from germline; a read error may be responsible. The J gene is TRBJ2-7, the V gene TRBV20-1; D is perhaps TRBD1 (6 bases). Germline CDR1 DFQATT, CDR2 SNEGSKA (reference sequence). The CDR3 runs to 15 residues. The CDR3 is CSARVSQGSSYKQYF. In DNA form, the CDR3 reads TGCAGTGCTAGAGTCTCACAGGGAAGCTCCTACAAGCAGTACTTC.

In this sample, this clonotype turned up many times. This sequence joins TRBV6-1 and TRBJ1-2; D perhaps matches TRBD1 (6 bases). With 6 bases removed from V and 6 bases from J, the gap between germline ends came to 14 bases. This CDR3 spans 13 amino acids. Germline lookup yields CDR1 MNHNS and CDR2 SASEGT. The CDR3: CASSLTGQHGYTF. The DNA for the CDR3 is TGTGCCAGCAGCCTCACAGGGCAACATGGCTACACCTTC.

This clonotype appeared many times. This sequence joins TRBV20-1 and TRBJ2-1; 12 bases align to TRBD2. V gave up 8 bases and J gave up 4 bases; unmatched junction bases: 6. The CDR3 extends over 14 amino acids. From germline, CDR1 is DFQATT and CDR2 SNEGSKA (reference sequence). The CDR3 here is CSPLLAGGYNEQFF. The CDR3 DNA sequence: TGCAGTCCCTTACTAGCGGGAGGTTACAATGAGCAGTTCTTC.

The V gene is TRBV7-3, the J gene TRBJ2-2; 8 bases agree with TRBD1. The CDR3 is made up of 16 amino acids. Germline V gene data show CDR1 as SGHTA and CDR2 as FQGTGA. J gave up 0 bases and V 5 bases, and 5 bases lay outside the gene matches. The CDR3 coding sequence is TGTGCCAGCAGCCACAGGGGGACGGCGAACACCGGGGAGCTGTTTTTT. As protein: CASSHRGTANTGELFF.

The chain has TRBV7-9 and TRBJ2-7; 7 nucleotides match TRBD1. The CDR3 spans 15 residues. The germline CDR1 and CDR2 sequences are SEHNR and FQNEAQ (reference sequence). J gave up 2 bases and V 6 bases, and 10 bases lay outside the gene matches. The CDR3 reads CASSGTGTATYEQYF. In DNA form, the CDR3 reads TGTGCCAGCAGTGGCACCGGGACAGCAACCTACGAGCAGTACTTC.

This clonotype was observed many times. The J gene is TRBJ2-5, the V gene TRBV6-1; D gene uncertain. The CDR3 contains 9 residues. V lost 11 bases and J 5 bases, leaving 6 bases between the germline ends. Germline V gene lookup returns CDR1 MNHNS and CDR2 SASEGT. CDR3 coding DNA: TGTGCCGTGGCGGAGACCCAGTACTTC. As protein: CAVAETQYF.

This clonotype has ten or more counts. The V gene is TRBV10-3, the J gene TRBJ1-5; 7 bases are a match to TRBD1. The germline V gene encodes CDR1 ENHRY and CDR2 SYGVKD. With V trimmed by 0 bases and J by 4 bases, 3 bases remained unmatched. This CDR3 comprises 15 residues. The CDR3 reads CAISESKGANQPQHF. CDR3 DNA: TGTGCCATCAGTGAGTCGAAGGGGGCGAATCAGCCCCAGCATTTT.

This clonotype was seen only a few times. The J gene is TRBJ2-6, the V gene TRBV4-2, with D uncertain. Looked up from germline, CDR1 is LGHNA and CDR2 is YNFKEQ. V shed 0 bases and J shed 0 bases, with 6 bases lying between them. The CDR3 runs to 16 residues. CDR3 sequence reads: CASSQDVSSGANVLTF. DNA for the CDR3: TGTGCCAGCAGCCAAGACGTGAGCTCTGGGGCCAACGTCCTGACTTTC.

This clonotype was seen a handful of times. The chain combines TRBV5-1 with TRBJ2-5; D is perhaps TRBD2 (6 bases). The CDR3 length is 14 residues. V gave up 0 bases and J gave up 4 bases, with 10 bases separating them. From germline, CDR1 is SGHRS and CDR2 YFSETQ. The CDR3 sequence: CASSLAGGTETQYF. As DNA, the CDR3 is TGCGCCAGCAGCTTGGCCGGAGGGACAGAGACCCAGTACTTC.

This rearrangement joins TRBV6-2 or TRBV6-3 to TRBJ2-1; no clear D. The CDR3 covers 13 residues. CDR1 is MNHEY, CDR2 SVGEGT, per germline. The V end lost 6 bases, the J end lost 8 bases, and 14 bases lay between the germline ends. This CDR3 is CASSPGRVDEQFF. The CDR3 DNA follows: TGTGCCAGCAGCCCCGGACGGGTGGATGAGCAGTTCTTC.

The table lists this clonotype with many counts. The chain links TRBV7-9 to TRBJ2-2; 8 positions match TRBD1. V dropped 5 bases and J dropped 10; count of bases not matched to a gene: 9. In germline, CDR1 is SEHNR, CDR2 FQNEAQ (reference sequence). The CDR3 has 14 amino acids. The CDR3 DNA sequence: TGTGCCAGCAGCCGCCCAGGGGGCTTTGTGGAGCTGTTTTTT. Translation: CASSRPGGFVELFF.

The sample holds many counts of this clonotype. The rearrangement joins TRBV11-3 to TRBJ2-1, with 7 bases matching TRBD2. With 1 base clipped from V and 2 bases from J, the junction kept 2 bases outside the gene matches. The CDR3 has 15 residues. The germline V gene has CDR1 SGHNT and CDR2 YENEEA. The CDR3: CASSLGGTTYNEQFF. In DNA form, the CDR3 reads TGTGCCAGCAGCTTAGGCGGGACTACCTACAATGAGCAGTTCTTC.

The table lists this clonotype with a few counts. The CDR3 DNA is TGTGCCAGTAGTACGGTCACGGGCTTGGCCAAAAACATTCAGTACTTC. Encoded protein: CASSTVTGLAKNIQYF. The V call is TRBV19, the J call TRBJ2-4; D remains ambiguous. Germline V lookup: CDR1 LNHDA, CDR2 SQIVND (reference sequence). V lost 4 bases to trimming and J lost 1 base, with 14 bases between them. The CDR3 is 16 amino acids.

This clonotype was found many times. V usage is TRBV11-2 and J usage is TRBJ1-2; TRBD1 is a possible D gene (6 bases). The CDR3 consists of 16 residues. V was trimmed by 0 bases and J by 3 bases, leaving 14 bases between them. Germline CDR1 is SGHAT and CDR2 is FQNNGV. Written as DNA, the CDR3 is TGTGCCAGCAGCTTAGATGGGGGCCCCGGGCACTATGGCTACACCTTC. Residues: CASSLDGGPGHYGYTF.

On this clonotype itself: The junction departs from the called germline gene at one end, perhaps through a read error. The genes are TRBV10-3 and TRBJ1-1; D is unresolved. Germline lookup yields CDR1 ENHRY and CDR2 SYGVKD. The CDR3 has 12 amino acids. The CDR3 DNA reads as TGTGCCATCAGTGACCTGTTAACTGGAGCTTTCTTT. It translates to CAISDLLTGAFF.

This clonotype appeared many times. The CDR3 coding sequence is TGCAGCGTTGAAGTGGGTCCCGAGCAGTACTTC. This gives the protein CSVEVGPEQYF. The gene calls are TRBV29-1 and TRBJ2-7, with D hard to call. The CDR3 has 11 amino acids. CDR1 and CDR2 from the germline V gene are SQVTM and ANQGSEA. V dropped 1 base and J dropped 6 bases, with 7 bases sitting between them.